Below, one T cell receptor (beta chain) is given with its context. Assay used: immunoSEQ multiplex PCR; TCRdb lists only in-frame clones, some missing. The table lists 95,000 to 120,000 clones, around 66% of them singletons. The sample originates from a study of shared clonotypes between healthy human individuals. The CDR3 has 16 amino acids. CDR1 and CDR2 (germline): MNHEY, SVGAGI. Between the trimmed V and J ends, which lost 0 bases and 0 bases, there was a span of 9 bases. V is TRBV6-5 and J is TRBJ1-3, with D perhaps matching TRBD1 (5 bases). The specimen sequenced was memory CD8+ T cells sorted from blood. As for subset: CD45RO+ cells pooled with CCR7-negative TemRA cells. The receptor was derived from a woman aged 25 to 39 in good health. The CDR3 DNA follows: TGTGCCAGCAGTTACTCGGGACCGGGCTCTGGAAACACCATATATTTT. Amino acids: CASSYSGPGSGNTIYF.